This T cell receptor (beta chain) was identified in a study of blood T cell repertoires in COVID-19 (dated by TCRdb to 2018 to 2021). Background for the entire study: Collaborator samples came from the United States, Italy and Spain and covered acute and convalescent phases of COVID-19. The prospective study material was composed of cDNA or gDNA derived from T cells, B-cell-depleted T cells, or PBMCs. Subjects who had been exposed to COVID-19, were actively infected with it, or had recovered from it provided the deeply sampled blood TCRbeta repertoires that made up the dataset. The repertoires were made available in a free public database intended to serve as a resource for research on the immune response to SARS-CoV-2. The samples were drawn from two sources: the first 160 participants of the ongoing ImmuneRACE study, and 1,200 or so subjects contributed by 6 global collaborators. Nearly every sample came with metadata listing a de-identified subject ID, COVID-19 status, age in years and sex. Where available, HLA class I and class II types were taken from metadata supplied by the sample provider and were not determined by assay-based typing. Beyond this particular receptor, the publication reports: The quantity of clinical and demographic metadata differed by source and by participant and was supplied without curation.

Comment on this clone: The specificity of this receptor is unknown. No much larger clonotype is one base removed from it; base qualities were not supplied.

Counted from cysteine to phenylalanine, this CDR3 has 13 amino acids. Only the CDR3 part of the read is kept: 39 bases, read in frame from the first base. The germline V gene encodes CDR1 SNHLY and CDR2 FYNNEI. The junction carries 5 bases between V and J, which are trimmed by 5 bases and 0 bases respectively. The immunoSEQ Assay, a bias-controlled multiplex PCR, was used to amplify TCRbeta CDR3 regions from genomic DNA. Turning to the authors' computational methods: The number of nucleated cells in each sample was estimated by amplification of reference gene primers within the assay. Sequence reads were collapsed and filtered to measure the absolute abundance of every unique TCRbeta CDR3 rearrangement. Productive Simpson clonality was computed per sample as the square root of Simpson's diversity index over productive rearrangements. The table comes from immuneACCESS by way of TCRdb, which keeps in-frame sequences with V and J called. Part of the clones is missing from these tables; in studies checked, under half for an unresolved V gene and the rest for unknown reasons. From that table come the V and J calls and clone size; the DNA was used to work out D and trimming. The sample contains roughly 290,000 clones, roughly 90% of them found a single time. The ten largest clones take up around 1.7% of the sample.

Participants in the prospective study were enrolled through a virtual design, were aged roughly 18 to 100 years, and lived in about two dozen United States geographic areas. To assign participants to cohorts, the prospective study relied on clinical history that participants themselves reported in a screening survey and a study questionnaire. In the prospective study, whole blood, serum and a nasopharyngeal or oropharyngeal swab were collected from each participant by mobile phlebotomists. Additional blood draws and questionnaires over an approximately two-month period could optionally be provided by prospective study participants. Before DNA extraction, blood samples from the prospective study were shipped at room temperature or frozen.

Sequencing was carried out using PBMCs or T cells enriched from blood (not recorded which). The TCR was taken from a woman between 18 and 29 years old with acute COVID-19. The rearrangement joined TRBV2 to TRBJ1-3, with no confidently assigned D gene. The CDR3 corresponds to CASSTVSGNTIYF. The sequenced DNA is TGTGCCAGCAGTACGGTCTCTGGAAACACCATATATTTT.